The 5 T cell receptor beta chains below all came from one sample that was sequenced in a study of T cell changes during pregnancy in multiple sclerosis. Data came from immunoSEQ multiplex PCR; TCRdb stores just in-frame clones and leaves some out. The sample holds about 68,000 clones, over 75% seen once. The sequencing used peripheral blood, collected in the third trimester of pregnancy. These receptors were obtained from a female donor with multiple sclerosis, enrolled in a pregnancy study.

The CDR3 DNA reads as TGTGCCAGCAGCCTGCAGAGCGGGAAGGCAGATACGCAGTATTTT. It codes for CASSLQSGKADTQYF. The rearrangement uses TRBV2 and TRBJ2-3, with 7 bases fitting TRBD2. This CDR3 is 15 amino acids long. V was clipped by 6 bases and J by 4 bases; unmatched bases: 10. In germline, CDR1 is SNHLY, CDR2 FYNNEI.

This chain joins TRBV9 and TRBJ1-1; 8 positions match TRBD1. Germline V gene data show CDR1 as SGDLS and CDR2 as YYNGEE. Trimming at V came to 4 bases and at J to 1 base, leaving 12 bases not matched to a gene. The CDR3 is 17 amino acids. The CDR3 sequence is CASSIITGTGENTEAFF. In nucleotides, the CDR3 is TGTGCCAGCAGCATTATAACAGGGACAGGAGAGAACACTGAAGCTTTCTTT.

This clone was detected only a few times. The V call is TRBV7-8, the J call TRBJ1-4; D ambiguous. CDR1 SGHVS and CDR2 FQNEAQ come from the germline V gene. This CDR3 contains 15 residues. Trimming shortened V by 6 bases and J by 5 bases, and 16 bases separated the two germline ends. This CDR3 reads CASSFSTAPNEKLFF. The CDR3 region has the DNA TGTGCCAGCAGTTTTAGTACCGCTCCCAATGAAAAACTGTTTTTT.

This clone was observed once. DNA for the CDR3: TGTGCCAGCAGTTACTCCTGGACAGGGAATATGAAGACCCAGTACTTC. It translates to CASSYSWTGNMKTQYF. The V gene is TRBV6-5, the J gene TRBJ2-5, with 8 nucleotides matching TRBD1. Per the germline V gene, CDR1 is MNHEY and CDR2 is SVGAGI. The CDR3 contains 16 residues. V was pared by 0 bases and J by 6 bases, with 9 bases of the junction left unmatched.

The V and J genes are TRBV29-1 and TRBJ1-2; weak D call: TRBD1 (6 bases). The CDR3 sequence is 13 residues long. V was trimmed by 3 bases and J by 3 bases, leaving 11 bases between them. CDR1 and CDR2 from the germline V gene are SQVTM and ANQGSEA. CDR3 region: CSVDVGGDYGYTF. The CDR3 DNA reads as TGCAGCGTTGACGTAGGGGGGGACTATGGCTACACCTTC.